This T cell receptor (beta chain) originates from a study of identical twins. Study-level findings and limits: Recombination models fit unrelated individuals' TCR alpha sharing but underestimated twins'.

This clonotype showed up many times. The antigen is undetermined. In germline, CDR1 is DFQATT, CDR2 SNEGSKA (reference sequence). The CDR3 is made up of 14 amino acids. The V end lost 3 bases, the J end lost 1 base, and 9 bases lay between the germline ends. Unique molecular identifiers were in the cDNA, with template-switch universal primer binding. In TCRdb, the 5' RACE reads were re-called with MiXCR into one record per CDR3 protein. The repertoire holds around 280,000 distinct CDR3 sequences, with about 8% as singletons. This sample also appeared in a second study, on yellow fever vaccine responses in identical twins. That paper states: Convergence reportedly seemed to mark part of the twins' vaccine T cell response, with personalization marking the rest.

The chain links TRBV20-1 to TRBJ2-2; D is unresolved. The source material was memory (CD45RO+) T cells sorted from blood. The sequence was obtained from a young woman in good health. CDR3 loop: CSARKGMNTGELFF. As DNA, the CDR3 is TGCAGTGCTAGGAAAGGGATGAACACCGGGGAGCTGTTTTTT.